This TCR beta chain was captured in a study of OX40 agonist ivuxolimab in advanced cancers. Study at large: Ivuxolimab, an antibody acting as an agonist of OX40 (CD134), was used to treat patients. General study findings and limits: With doses of 0.1 to 3.0 mg/kg, CD4+ and CD8+ blood T cells had undergone clonal expansion by week 6.

The protocol was immunoSEQ multiplex PCR, while the TCRdb copy is restricted to in-frame clones and leaves out a portion. The table has roughly 49,000 clones, around 81% seen once. As for this clone: Its antigen is not identified.

V lost 0 bases and J 1 base, leaving 6 bases between the germline ends. CDR1 is SGHAT and CDR2 is FQNNGV in the germline V gene. The CDR3 has 14 residues. The rearrangement uses TRBV11-2 and TRBJ1-1; D ambiguous. The source was CD4+ or CD8+ T cells sorted from blood, collected in a trial of the OX40 agonist ivuxolimab. The TCR comes from an adult with an advanced solid tumor such as melanoma, head and neck, liver or kidney cancer. DNA of the CDR3: TGTGCCAGCAGCTTAGAAATTGGGAACACTGAAGCTTTCTTT. Encoded protein: CASSLEIGNTEAFF.